This TCR beta chain was identified during a study of T cell responses to AZD1222 COVID-19 vaccine (dated by TCRdb to the early 2020s). In the study overall: Because spike-specific TCR depth and breadth did not differ between the two schedules, AZD1222 recipients who got a second dose at roughly 4 weeks were pooled with those who got a second dose at roughly 12 weeks. TCR sequencing was performed for about 240 trial participants, of whom 207 were given two doses of AZD1222 and around 26 were given two doses of MenACWY control vaccine. Trial participants were enrolled by age into subgroups of 18-55, 56-69 and 70-plus years, and roughly 150, 30 and 60 TCR-sequenced participants, respectively, were included in these subgroups. On the study overall, not on this receptor specifically: Because no day 14 peak-response samples were available, repertoires were characterized only after the peak T cell response. Reportedly, almost half of the unique spike-specific TCRs recognized epitopes lying outside the regions that are mutated in the B.1.351 and B.1.1.7 variants. A significant rise in spike-specific TCR breadth and depth was observed after two AZD1222 doses relative to day 0 and relative to MenACWY recipients. Conclusions about previously exposed vaccinees are limited because only 6 or 7 AZD1222 recipients were SARS-CoV-2 seropositive at baseline. Participants were mostly white British, with more females than males. The authors suggested clonal diversity may have been underestimated. In the small 56-69-year group, the increase in depth fell short of significance, most likely because of low power. The whole spike protein was spanned by vaccine-associated CD4 TCRs, and dominant responses were seen in regions 160-218 and 743-854.

This specimen's time point label, interpreted: baseline before first vaccination. Vaccinee samples came from UK trials COV001 and COV002, including a single-blind randomized controlled phase 2/3 trial of AZD1222 (ChAdOx1 nCoV-19) in healthy adults. For TCRbeta chain sequencing, PBMC samples from trial participants were taken at day 0 and at day 28 after the second dose. The CDR3 regions of human TCRbeta chains were subjected to immunosequencing. Processing in the source paper ran as follows. Repertoire TCRs were checked for matches against a reference library of SARS-CoV-2-specific TCRs that had been generated using the MIRA antigen-specificity platform. Breadth meant the fraction of unique TCRs that were SARS-CoV-2-associated, whereas depth meant the fraction of total T cells that were SARS-CoV-2-associated. Using the MIRA data, every spike-specific TCR was mapped to the spike region that the TCR reacted to and assigned to either a CD4 or a CD8 class. Log10-transformed breadth and depth values were compared by one-way ANOVA with Sidak's multiple comparisons tests. TCRdb provides this immuneACCESS table in a form limited to in-frame rearrangements. Some clones are lacking; in checked studies, under half of them reflect an unresolved V gene, and why the rest are absent is not known. D and trimming were read from the DNA, whereas the V and J calls and clone size are those reported in that table. Within this sample are some 96,000 clones, with 70% to 90% of them counted one time only. The ten largest clones add up to about 2.8% of the sample.

As regards this clone: Its antigen is unknown. No base-level quality is on record; no much larger clone is a single base apart.

The germline V gene sets CDR1 to SNHLY and CDR2 to FYNNEI. Taken from cysteine to phenylalanine, the CDR3 has 16 residues. The sequence is cut down to CDR3 DNA, 48 bases in frame from base 1. V drops 8 bases and J drops 4 bases, leaving 21 bases in between. The chain is encoded by TRBV2 joined to TRBJ1-3; no confident D gene assignment can be made. The sequence was collected from an adult in good health. The sample was peripheral blood, taken on day 0 of AZD1222 vaccination. Here the CDR3 is given as CASGFLGVKKGNTIYF. The nucleotides read TGTGCCAGCGGTTTCCTAGGAGTAAAAAAGGGAAACACCATATATTTT.